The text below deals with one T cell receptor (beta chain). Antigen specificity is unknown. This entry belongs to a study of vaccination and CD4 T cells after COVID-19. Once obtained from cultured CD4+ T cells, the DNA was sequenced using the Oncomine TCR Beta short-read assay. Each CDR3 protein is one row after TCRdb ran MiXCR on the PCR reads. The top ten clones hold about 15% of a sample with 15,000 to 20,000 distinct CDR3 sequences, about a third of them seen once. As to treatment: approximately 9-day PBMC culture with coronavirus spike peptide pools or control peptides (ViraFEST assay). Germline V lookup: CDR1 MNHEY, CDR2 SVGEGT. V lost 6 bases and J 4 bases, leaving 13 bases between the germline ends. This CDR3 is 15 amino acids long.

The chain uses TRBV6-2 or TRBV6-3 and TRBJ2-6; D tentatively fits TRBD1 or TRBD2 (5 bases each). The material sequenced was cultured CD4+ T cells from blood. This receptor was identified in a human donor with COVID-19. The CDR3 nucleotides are TGTGCCAGCAGCCCTGGGGGTTCGGGGGCCAACGTCCTGACTTTC. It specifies CASSPGGSGANVLTF.